These T cell receptor beta chains were read from a single sample in a study of T cell repertoires in cytomegalovirus infection. No antigen is known for these receptors. TCRdb fed the reads into MiXCR, producing one record per CDR3 protein. The table has about 310,000 distinct CDR3 sequences, roughly 25% seen once. The material sequenced was cultured PBMCs, taken from culture after CMV antigen stimulation. These receptors originate from a human donor in good health (CMV status not recorded). Some clones in this sample may be carry-over from other donors' samples. Both conserved end residues are part of each CDR3. D genes are given only for firm matches. Size is stated for part of the rows, as once, few or many counts, or as a class when the clone is expanded.

d_gene: -
v_gene: TRBV4-1
abundance: -
j_gene: TRBJ1-1
CDR3nt: TGCGCCAGCAGCCAAGATATGGGCCTTAACACTGAAGCTTTCTTT
CDR3aa: CASSQDMGLNTEAFF

d_gene: -
v_gene: TRBV9
abundance: few
j_gene: TRBJ2-1
CDR3nt: TGTGCCAGCAGCGTAGCGGGACTCTACAATGAGCAGTTCTTC
CDR3aa: CASSVAGLYNEQFF

d_gene: -
v_gene: TRBV29-1
abundance: few
j_gene: TRBJ2-3
CDR3nt: TGCAGCGTTGGGGTCACAGATACGCAGTATTTT
CDR3aa: CSVGVTDTQYF

d_gene: -
v_gene: TRBV19
abundance: -
j_gene: TRBJ2-1
CDR3nt: TGTGCCAGTAGTATAACGACAGACTCAGAGCAGTTCTTC
CDR3aa: CASSITTDSEQFF

d_gene: -
v_gene: TRBV7-9
abundance: -
j_gene: TRBJ1-6
CDR3nt: TGTGCCAGCAGCTCCTCCGGGGGGTCCTATAATTCACCCCTCCACTTT
CDR3aa: CASSSSGGSYNSPLHF

d_gene: TRBD1
v_gene: TRBV28
abundance: few
j_gene: TRBJ2-3
CDR3nt: TGTGCCAGCAGTCTCAGGGGGCCCACAGATACGCAGTATTTT
CDR3aa: CASSLRGPTDTQYF

d_gene: TRBD2
v_gene: TRBV5-4
abundance: -
j_gene: TRBJ2-7
CDR3nt: TGTGCCAGCAGCACCGGACTAGCGGGAGTACCCTACGAGCAGTACTTC
CDR3aa: CASSTGLAGVPYEQYF

d_gene: TRBD1
v_gene: TRBV11-2
abundance: few
j_gene: TRBJ2-1
CDR3nt: TGTGCCAGCAGCACGGGACAGGGCCACAATGAGCAGTTCTTC
CDR3aa: CASSTGQGHNEQFF

d_gene: TRBD2
v_gene: TRBV11-2
abundance: -
j_gene: TRBJ2-3
CDR3nt: TGTGCCAGCAGCTACGGGAAGGGACTACATCCTAGCACAGATACGCAGTATTTT
CDR3aa: CASSYGKGLHPSTDTQYF

d_gene: -
v_gene: TRBV28
abundance: -
j_gene: TRBJ1-6
CDR3nt: TGTGCCAGCAGTTTAGACAGGCGTTCACCCCTCCACTTT
CDR3aa: CASSLDRRSPLHF

d_gene: -
v_gene: TRBV4-1
abundance: once
j_gene: TRBJ2-7
CDR3nt: TGCGCCAGCAGCCAAGTCGTGTGGAGGAACGAGCAGTACTTC
CDR3aa: CASSQVVWRNEQYF

d_gene: -
v_gene: TRBV4-3
abundance: many
j_gene: TRBJ2-3
CDR3nt: TGCGCCAGCAGCCAAGGAGGGGCTAGCGTCACAGATACGCAGTATTTT
CDR3aa: CASSQGGASVTDTQYF

d_gene: -
v_gene: TRBV9
abundance: -
j_gene: TRBJ1-1
CDR3nt: TGTGCCAGCAGCGCGGGGGGGCCCACTGAAGCTTTCTTT
CDR3aa: CASSAGGPTEAFF

d_gene: -
v_gene: TRBV14
abundance: few
j_gene: TRBJ2-2
CDR3nt: TGTGCCAGCAGCCAAGCAGGGTCTTTGGGCACCGGGGAGCTGTTTTTT
CDR3aa: CASSQAGSLGTGELFF

d_gene: -
v_gene: TRBV6-2/TRBV6-3
abundance: few
j_gene: TRBJ1-2
CDR3nt: TGTGCCAGCGACGGGTATGGGTTGGCTATCGATGGCTACACCTTC
CDR3aa: CASDGYGLAIDGYTF

d_gene: -
v_gene: TRBV13
abundance: few
j_gene: TRBJ1-1
CDR3nt: TGTGCCAGCAGCTTATTGGGAGTCCTGGGGGCTTTCTTT
CDR3aa: CASSLLGVLGAFF

d_gene: TRBD2
v_gene: TRBV5-8
abundance: -
j_gene: TRBJ2-1
CDR3nt: TGTGCCAGCAGCGGGGGGACTAGCGGGCCACGGAGTGAGCAGTTCTTC
CDR3aa: CASSGGTSGPRSEQFF

d_gene: TRBD1
v_gene: TRBV6-2/TRBV6-3
abundance: few
j_gene: TRBJ2-2
CDR3nt: TGTGCCACCACTGGACAGGGTGGGACCGGGGAGCTGTTTTTT
CDR3aa: CATTGQGGTGELFF

d_gene: TRBD1
v_gene: TRBV7-8
abundance: -
j_gene: TRBJ1-5
CDR3nt: TGTGCCAGCAGCTCAAGGACAGGGGGGACCCAGCATTTT
CDR3aa: CASSSRTGGTQHF

d_gene: TRBD1
v_gene: TRBV24-1
abundance: few
j_gene: TRBJ2-1
CDR3nt: TGTGCCACCAGTCTGCCGGGACAGGGAGTAGGTGAGCAGTTCTTC
CDR3aa: CATSLPGQGVGEQFF

d_gene: TRBD1
v_gene: TRBV6-1
abundance: many
j_gene: TRBJ2-2
CDR3nt: TGTGCCAGCAGTGGTTCCGGGACAGTGAACACCGGGGAGCTGTTTTTT
CDR3aa: CASSGSGTVNTGELFF

d_gene: -
v_gene: TRBV12-3/TRBV12-4
abundance: many
j_gene: TRBJ2-3
CDR3nt: TGTGCCAGCAGTTGGGCCGCTAACACAGATACGCAGTATTTT
CDR3aa: CASSWAANTDTQYF

d_gene: TRBD1
v_gene: TRBV6-2/TRBV6-3
abundance: few
j_gene: TRBJ1-4
CDR3nt: TGTGCCAGCAGTCGACAGGGCTTCGGGGCAACTAATGAAAAACTGTTTTTT
CDR3aa: CASSRQGFGATNEKLFF

d_gene: -
v_gene: TRBV28
abundance: -
j_gene: TRBJ1-6
CDR3nt: TGTGCCAGCAGTCCAGGACAGACTTATAATTCACCCCTCCACTTT
CDR3aa: CASSPGQTYNSPLHF

d_gene: TRBD2
v_gene: TRBV5-4
abundance: -
j_gene: TRBJ2-3
CDR3nt: TGTGCCAGCAGCTTGGTACTAGCGGGAGTCGAAGATACGCAGTATTTT
CDR3aa: CASSLVLAGVEDTQYF

d_gene: TRBD2
v_gene: TRBV19
abundance: -
j_gene: TRBJ2-7
CDR3nt: TGTGCCAGTAGTTCCCGGACTAGCGTTATGTCAGTCTACGAGCAGTACTTC
CDR3aa: CASSSRTSVMSVYEQYF

d_gene: -
v_gene: TRBV9
abundance: many
j_gene: TRBJ2-2
CDR3nt: TGTGCCAGCAACAACGGTGGGGGGCTCGGCGGGGAGCTGTTTTTT
CDR3aa: CASNNGGGLGGELFF

d_gene: -
v_gene: TRBV4-1
abundance: many
j_gene: TRBJ1-5
CDR3nt: TGCGCCAGCAGCCCGTCTTCTATCGGAATTAGGCAGCCCCAGCATTTT
CDR3aa: CASSPSSIGIRQPQHF

d_gene: -
v_gene: TRBV7-3
abundance: few
j_gene: TRBJ2-7
CDR3nt: TGTGCCAGCAGCTTAGACAGGGCGGGAGAGCAGTACTTC
CDR3aa: CASSLDRAGEQYF

d_gene: -
v_gene: TRBV6-2/TRBV6-3
abundance: few
j_gene: TRBJ1-2
CDR3nt: TGTGCCAGCAGTTACGTCACCTATGGCTACACCTTC
CDR3aa: CASSYVTYGYTF

d_gene: -
v_gene: TRBV4-1
abundance: many
j_gene: TRBJ1-2
CDR3nt: TGCGCCAGCAGCCAAGATCCTGGGGCCTGGGATGGCTACACCTTC
CDR3aa: CASSQDPGAWDGYTF

d_gene: TRBD1
v_gene: TRBV4-1
abundance: -
j_gene: TRBJ1-5
CDR3nt: TGCGCCAGCAGCCAAGGAACAGGGGGAGGCAATCAGCCCCAGCATTTT
CDR3aa: CASSQGTGGGNQPQHF

d_gene: TRBD2
v_gene: TRBV28
abundance: -
j_gene: TRBJ2-1
CDR3nt: TGTGCCAGCAGTTCACCTAGCGGGCCCCACTACAATGAGCAGTTCTTC
CDR3aa: CASSSPSGPHYNEQFF

d_gene: TRBD1
v_gene: TRBV5-6
abundance: few
j_gene: TRBJ1-2
CDR3nt: TGTGCCAGCAGCTTTACCGACAGGGGCGGCTACACCTTC
CDR3aa: CASSFTDRGGYTF

d_gene: -
v_gene: TRBV28
abundance: many
j_gene: TRBJ1-2
CDR3nt: TGTGCCAGCACCCGGAACTATGGCTACACCTTC
CDR3aa: CASTRNYGYTF

d_gene: -
v_gene: TRBV7-9
abundance: -
j_gene: TRBJ1-4
CDR3nt: TGTGCCAGCAGCAAAACGGAGGGGACTAATGAAAAACTGTTTTTT
CDR3aa: CASSKTEGTNEKLFF

d_gene: -
v_gene: TRBV12-3/TRBV12-4
abundance: -
j_gene: TRBJ1-5
CDR3nt: TGTGCCAGCAGCCGTGGACAACCCAATCAGCCCCAGCATTTT
CDR3aa: CASSRGQPNQPQHF

d_gene: -
v_gene: TRBV28
abundance: once
j_gene: TRBJ2-7
CDR3nt: TGTGCCAGCAGTTTAGACAGAGTGAGAAACGAGCAGTACTTC
CDR3aa: CASSLDRVRNEQYF

d_gene: TRBD2
v_gene: TRBV7-8
abundance: many
j_gene: TRBJ2-1
CDR3nt: TGTGCCAGCAGCTTAACCCGGACTAGAGGATTTGCCTACAATGAGCAGTTCTTC
CDR3aa: CASSLTRTRGFAYNEQFF

d_gene: TRBD1
v_gene: TRBV20-1
abundance: few
j_gene: TRBJ1-1
CDR3nt: TGCAGTGCTCGAGGGACAGGCTTTCTTGAAGCTTTCTTT
CDR3aa: CSARGTGFLEAFF

d_gene: -
v_gene: TRBV19
abundance: few
j_gene: TRBJ1-2
CDR3nt: TGTGCCAGTAGCCAGAGCAACTATGGCTACACCTTC
CDR3aa: CASSQSNYGYTF

d_gene: -
v_gene: TRBV10-3
abundance: -
j_gene: TRBJ2-7
CDR3nt: TGTGCCATCATGGGACTCCACGAGCAGTACTTC
CDR3aa: CAIMGLHEQYF

d_gene: -
v_gene: TRBV7-9
abundance: many
j_gene: TRBJ2-7
CDR3nt: TGTGCCAGCAGCTTGGGGCCCCAGCTCGAGCAGTACTTC
CDR3aa: CASSLGPQLEQYF

d_gene: TRBD2
v_gene: TRBV5-1
abundance: few
j_gene: TRBJ2-1
CDR3nt: TGCGCCAGCAGCTTGGATGGAGCGGGAGCCTACAATGAGCAGTTCTTC
CDR3aa: CASSLDGAGAYNEQFF

d_gene: -
v_gene: TRBV24-1
abundance: -
j_gene: TRBJ2-3
CDR3nt: TGTGCCACCAGTGCTGGGAACACAGATACGCAGTATTTT
CDR3aa: CATSAGNTDTQYF

d_gene: TRBD2
v_gene: TRBV7-8
abundance: many
j_gene: TRBJ2-7
CDR3nt: TGTGCCAGCAGCTCAAATAGCGGGGAGGTTTACGAGCAGTACTTC
CDR3aa: CASSSNSGEVYEQYF

d_gene: TRBD1
v_gene: TRBV4-2
abundance: few
j_gene: TRBJ2-3
CDR3nt: TGTGCCAGCAGCCCAACATGGACAGGGGTAGATACGCAGTATTTT
CDR3aa: CASSPTWTGVDTQYF

d_gene: -
v_gene: TRBV4-1
abundance: -
j_gene: TRBJ2-3
CDR3nt: TGCGCCAGCAGCCTCCATACTAGCACAGATACGCAGTATTTT
CDR3aa: CASSLHTSTDTQYF